This is a list of T cell receptor beta chains from one sample in a study of cytomegalovirus exposure and HLA in healthy donors. Profiling relied on immunoSEQ multiplex PCR, and the TCRdb table lists in-frame clones only, not all of them. The table records 150,000 to 200,000 clones, more than 80% of them present only once. Specimen: PBMCs. The receptor source for this set is a young man in good health and CMV-seronegative. Both conserved end residues are part of each CDR3. The order of the fields is V gene, clone size, CDR3 length, D gene, J gene, CDR3 DNA, CDR3 protein. A D gene is named only where the DNA matches it firmly. Clone sizes are given selectively: once, few, many, or a class where the clone is expanded.

TRBV7-2	NA	15	TRBD1	TRBJ2-7	TGTGCCAGCAGCCCAGGACAGGTAACCTCCTACGAGCAGTACTTC	CASSPGQVTSYEQYF
TRBV9	NA	15	NA	TRBJ2-5	TGTGCCAGCAGCGTAGGTAGGGAGTACCAAGAGACCCAGTACTTC	CASSVGREYQETQYF
TRBV9	NA	14	NA	TRBJ1-6	TGTGCCAGTGGGGGACGGGGGATAGGATCACCCCTCCACTTT	CASGGRGIGSPLHF
TRBV10-3	NA	15	TRBD2	TRBJ2-1	TGTGCCATCAGTCTAGCGGGAGGTGGCTACAATGAGCAGTTCTTC	CAISLAGGGYNEQFF
TRBV27	NA	15	NA	TRBJ1-5	TGTGCCAGCCGATCAGACAGCACGGGCAATCAGCCCCAGCATTTT	CASRSDSTGNQPQHF
TRBV27	NA	17	TRBD1	TRBJ2-7	TGTGCCAGCAGTTTATCGGTGGGGGACAGGGGGCTTTACGAGCAGTACTTC	CASSLSVGDRGLYEQYF
TRBV28	NA	15	NA	TRBJ2-3	TGTGCCAGCAGTTTCGGTCCCGCTAGCACAGATACGCAGTATTTT	CASSFGPASTDTQYF
TRBV7-3	NA	16	TRBD1	TRBJ2-1	TGTGCCAGCAGCTTATCACCAGGGGGCAAACGGGATGAGCAGTTCTTC	CASSLSPGGKRDEQFF
TRBV27	NA	14	NA	TRBJ2-7	TGTGCCAGCAGTTCGCAGGGTTCCGACTACGAGCAGTACTTC	CASSSQGSDYEQYF
TRBV15	NA	15	TRBD1	TRBJ2-7	TGTGCCACCAGCAGAGCGAGGACAGGTGTCTACGAGCAGTACTTC	CATSRARTGVYEQYF
TRBV4-1	NA	18	TRBD1	TRBJ2-3	TGCGCCAGCAGCTACCGACAGGGGCCGTCGGGGAGCACAGATACGCAGTATTTT	CASSYRQGPSGSTDTQYF
TRBV2	NA	14	NA	TRBJ1-2	TGTGCCAGCAGTGAACCCGCCAACTTCTATGGCTACACCTTC	CASSEPANFYGYTF
TRBV7-6	NA	13	NA	TRBJ2-1	TGTGCCAGCAGCGAGAGTCCGTTGAGTGAGCAGTTCTTC	CASSESPLSEQFF
TRBV29-1	NA	15	TRBD2	TRBJ2-5	TGCAGCGTGAGTGGACTAGCGGGGCTGGGAGAGACCCAGTACTTC	CSVSGLAGLGETQYF
TRBV5-4	NA	14	NA	TRBJ2-3	TGTGCCAGCAGCGACCCGGGAGGCACAGATACGCAGTATTTT	CASSDPGGTDTQYF
TRBV28	NA	15	TRBD1	TRBJ2-3	TGTGCCAGCAGTTTACGGGACAGGGTCGAGTGGACGCAGTATTTT	CASSLRDRVEWTQYF
TRBV7-8	NA	14	NA	TRBJ1-2	TGTGCCAGCAGCTTAGGCAGGACTAACTATGGCTACACCTTC	CASSLGRTNYGYTF
TRBV2	NA	13	TRBD1	TRBJ1-2	TGTGCCAGCAACTCAGGGGGAGGCTATGGCTACACCTTC	CASNSGGGYGYTF
TRBV9	NA	15	NA	TRBJ1-6	TGTGCCAGCAGCGATGGGGCGCCTAATAATTCACCCCTCCACTTT	CASSDGAPNNSPLHF
TRBV7-8	NA	14	TRBD1	TRBJ2-7	TGTGCCAGCAGCTTTTCCGGGACAGGGTACGAGCAGTACTTC	CASSFSGTGYEQYF
TRBV29-1	NA	12	NA	TRBJ1-1	TGCAGCGTGGGGCAGATCGCCTTGGGAGCTTTCTTT	CSVGQIALGAFF
TRBV29-1	NA	12	NA	TRBJ2-7	TGCAGCGCCTTAGGACCTTCGGGGGAGCAGTACTTC	CSALGPSGEQYF
TRBV7-9	NA	15	TRBD2	TRBJ2-1	TGTGCCAGCAGCTCTAGCGGGAGAACCTACAATGAGCAGTTCTTC	CASSSSGRTYNEQFF
TRBV6-4	NA	13	NA	TRBJ1-5	TGTGCCAGCGCTACAGGCGCAAATCAGCCCCAGCATTTT	CASATGANQPQHF
TRBV27	NA	15	TRBD1	TRBJ2-3	TGTGCCAGCAGTTCCGGGGACAGGGGTTCGGATACGCAGTATTTT	CASSSGDRGSDTQYF
TRBV4-1	NA	17	TRBD2	TRBJ2-1	TGCGCCAGCAGCCGAGACAGGACTAGCGTTGCCTACAATGAGCAGTTCTTC	CASSRDRTSVAYNEQFF
TRBV6-1	NA	13	TRBD1	TRBJ2-5	TGTGCCAGCACCGGACAGGGCAAAGAGACCCAGTACTTC	CASTGQGKETQYF
TRBV7-9	NA	15	TRBD1	TRBJ2-5	TGTGCCAGCAGCTTATACCGGACAGGACAAGAGACCCAGTACTTC	CASSLYRTGQETQYF
TRBV5-6	few	16	TRBD1	TRBJ2-5	TGTGCCAGCAGCAGCCGGGACAGGTCTATTATAAAGACCCAGTACTTC	CASSSRDRSIIKTQYF
TRBV6-1	NA	15	TRBD2	TRBJ2-1	TGTGCCAGCAAACGGGGAGGGAGACTTTACAATGAGCAGTTCTTC	CASKRGGRLYNEQFF
TRBV12-5	NA	16	TRBD2	TRBJ2-1	TGTGCTAGTGGTTTGTACGGGACTAGCGTGAACAATGAGCAGTTCTTC	CASGLYGTSVNNEQFF
TRBV11-2	NA	15	TRBD2	TRBJ2-1	TGTGCCAGCAGCTCGTTACTAGCGGTCGACAATGAGCAGTTCTTC	CASSSLLAVDNEQFF
TRBV6-6	few	13	NA	TRBJ2-2	TGTGCCAGCAGTTACCGACGGGGCGGGGAGCTGTTTTTT	CASSYRRGGELFF
TRBV7-7	NA	16	TRBD2	TRBJ2-2	TGTGCTAGCAGCTTAGATTCTCTAGCGGGAGCCGGGGAGCTGTTTTTT	CASSLDSLAGAGELFF
TRBV6-5	NA	11	NA	TRBJ1-2	TGTGCCAGCACCCAGGGTCGCGGCTACACCTTC	CASTQGRGYTF
TRBV5-8	NA	13	NA	TRBJ2-1	TGTGCCAGCAGCTTGGCCTCGTTTTTTGAGCAGTTCTTC	CASSLASFFEQFF
TRBV5-1	NA	16	TRBD2	TRBJ2-3	TGCGCCAGCAGCTTGAGACTAGCGGACCTCACAGATACGCAGTATTTT	CASSLRLADLTDTQYF
TRBV28	NA	17	NA	TRBJ2-2	TGTGCCAGCAGTTTAAGCCCTGCTAGGAGGGCGACCGGGGAGCTGTTTTTT	CASSLSPARRATGELFF
TRBV10-3	NA	13	NA	TRBJ2-1	TGTGCCATCAAGCGAAGCGAGAACAATGAGCAGTTCTTC	CAIKRSENNEQFF
TRBV4-1	NA	16	NA	TRBJ2-7	TGCGCCAGCAGCCACCCTTCGACAGCCGTTGGGTACGAGCAGTACTTC	CASSHPSTAVGYEQYF
TRBV2	NA	12	NA	TRBJ2-7	TGTGCCAGCAGACTAGCTCCCAACGAGCAGTACTTC	CASRLAPNEQYF
TRBV7-9	NA	13	NA	TRBJ1-1	TGTGCCAGCAGCTACGACAGGCACACTGAAGCTTTCTTT	CASSYDRHTEAFF
TRBV10-2	NA	13	TRBD1	TRBJ1-4	TGCGCCAGCAGGGACAGGGAAAGGGAAAAACTGTTTTTT	CASRDREREKLFF
TRBV28	NA	16	NA	TRBJ2-3	TGTGCCAGCAGTTTTCCCGGGACAATGGGAGCAGATACGCAGTATTTT	CASSFPGTMGADTQYF
TRBV6-1	NA	13	NA	TRBJ1-2	TGTGCCAGCAGTGAATTCACCCTCGGGGGCTACACCTTC	CASSEFTLGGYTF
TRBV29-1	NA	13	TRBD2	TRBJ2-1	TGCAGCGCCGGGACTAGCGACTACAATGAGCAGTTCTTC	CSAGTSDYNEQFF
TRBV4-1	NA	14	TRBD1	TRBJ2-7	TGCGCCAGCAGCCCATTGTCCCAGGGGGTCGAGCAGTACTTC	CASSPLSQGVEQYF
TRBV6-5	few	15	TRBD2	TRBJ2-1	TGTGCCAGCAGGACGGCGGGGGGGCTTGGGAATGAGCAGTTCTTC	CASRTAGGLGNEQFF
TRBV27	few	15	NA	TRBJ2-7	TGTGCCAGCAGTTTATCAAAGAGGAAAGCCTACGAGCAGTACTTC	CASSLSKRKAYEQYF
TRBV6-6	NA	15	NA	TRBJ1-4	TGTGCCAGCAGTGGACCGGGACTGGCTCTCCTAAAACTGTTTTTT	CASSGPGLALLKLFF
TRBV25-1	NA	13	TRBD1	TRBJ1-2	TGTGCCAGCGCCCGGACAGGGGACTATGGCTACACCTTC	CASARTGDYGYTF
TRBV10-2	NA	13	NA	TRBJ1-5	TGCGCCAGCACTGAACACGTTTATCAGCCCCAGCATTTT	CASTEHVYQPQHF
TRBV5-1	NA	19	TRBD2	TRBJ2-2	TGCGCCAGCAGCTTGAGGACTAGCGGGAGGGCCAAAATTACCGGGGAGCTGTTTTTT	CASSLRTSGRAKITGELFF
TRBV6-1	NA	15	TRBD1	TRBJ2-2	TGTGCCACCAAAGGAGGGGGACAGGGGTCCGGGGAGCTGTTTTTT	CATKGGGQGSGELFF
TRBV4-2	NA	15	NA	TRBJ1-1	TGTGCCAGCAGCCAAGATTTGTCTCTCATCAGGGGAGCTTTCTTT	CASSQDLSLIRGAFF
TRBV5-1	NA	16	TRBD2	TRBJ2-3	TGCGCCAGCAGCTTTGGTAGCGGGAGCGGCACAGATACGCAGTATTTT	CASSFGSGSGTDTQYF
TRBV15	NA	17	TRBD2	TRBJ2-7	TGTGCCACCAGCAGCTTCCGCCTAGCGGGAGGGTCCTACGAGCAGTACTTC	CATSSFRLAGGSYEQYF